This entry lists 3 T cell receptor beta chains sequenced from one sample in a study of blood T cell repertoires in COVID-19. The method was immunoSEQ multiplex PCR; TCRdb's version includes in-frame clones alone and lacks a portion of them. The sample shows about 110,000 clones, over 75% of them seen only once. Sequenced input: peripheral blood. These receptors were collected from a woman aged 70-85 years with acute or convalescent COVID-19.

The chain carries TRBV3-1 (or the pseudogene TRBV3-2) and TRBJ1-5; 8 bases map to TRBD1. V dropped 4 bases and J dropped 4; count of bases not matched to a gene: 9. The CDR3 spans 16 residues. In germline, CDR1 is LGHDT, CDR2 YNNKEL (reference sequence). DNA of the CDR3: TGTGCCAGCAGCCCTCTAGTGTGGACAGGGAATCAGCCCCAGCATTTT. It is translated as CASSPLVWTGNQPQHF.

This chain joins TRBV5-1 and TRBJ2-3, with D maybe TRBD2 (6 bases). CDR3 length: 16 residues. Germline V gene sequence: CDR1 SGHRS, CDR2 YFSETQ. V was pared by 2 bases and J by 2 bases, with 15 bases between. The CDR3 here is CASSFGRLEFTDTQYF. In nucleotides, the CDR3 is TGCGCCAGCAGCTTCGGGAGACTAGAATTCACAGATACGCAGTATTTT.

The chain carries TRBV11-2 and TRBJ2-7; perhaps TRBD1 as D (6 bases). Trimming removed 4 bases at V and 2 bases at J, with 15 bases between. The CDR3 extends over 15 amino acids. From germline, CDR1 is SGHAT and CDR2 FQNNGV. This CDR3 reads CASSSDHTGPYEQYV. CDR3 in DNA: TGTGCCAGCAGCTCTGATCATACAGGGCCCTACGAGCAGTACGTC.